This T cell receptor (beta chain) is drawn from a study of T cells in Graves' hyperthyroidism and ophthalmopathy. Across the study: Any treatment followed the collection of peripheral blood at initial diagnosis.

Absence of ophthalmopathy progression within 18 months defined stable Graves' hyperthyroidism. The PBMCs were sourced from fresh peripheral blood (around 9.3 ml). General observations from the study: Stable hyperthyroidism was separated from ophthalmopathy by a model based on 13 V-J features.

The source material, RNA transcripts, was used to amplify TCR beta CDR3 regions. Initially, a first-round RT-PCR of the TCR CDR3 employed the HTBI primer set. One entry per CDR3 protein, called by TCRdb with MiXCR from the multiplex PCR reads. The sample carries roughly 800,000 distinct CDR3 sequences, around 38% recorded once. This clonotype has more than one count but fewer than ten. Its antigen is unidentified. Sequencing input: blood. The TCR was taken from a man younger than 35 with Graves' hyperthyroidism.

The CDR3 spells CASSLGLGQGGYGYTF. The DNA of the CDR3 is TGCGCCAGCAGCTTGGGGTTGGGGCAGGGCGGCTATGGCTACACCTTC. V and J are TRBV5-1 and TRBJ1-2, with a tentative D call TRBD1 (5 bases). The CDR3 loop spans 16 amino acids. V was shortened by 0 bases and J by 4 bases, with 16 bases between the two germline ends. The germline V gene has CDR1 SGHRS and CDR2 YFSETQ.